This T cell receptor (beta chain) stems from a study of T cells after yellow fever vaccination. This clonotype was seen a few times. The antigen remains undetermined. MiXCR, run by TCRdb on the 5' RACE reads, gives a single entry per CDR3 protein. This table holds hundreds of thousands of distinct CDR3 sequences, around a fifth found once. Regarding the study as a whole: Few clonotypes appeared in both CD4 and CD8 compartments. Researchers report a weaker secondary response that nonetheless peaked faster, day 5 versus 15.

The CDR3 runs 13 residues. Per germline, CDR1 SGHRS and CDR2 YFSETQ. The V end lost 2 bases, the J end lost 8 bases, and 10 bases lay between the germline ends. The sequence came from a man younger than 30 who received the YFV17D yellow fever vaccine. The sequenced sample was PBMCs, obtained more than 20 days after the first yellow fever vaccination. The chain carries TRBV5-1 and TRBJ1-4; D remains unclear. CDR3 sequence: CASSFPEREKLFF. In nucleotides, the CDR3 is TGCGCCAGCAGCTTCCCGGAGCGGGAAAAACTGTTTTTT.